Listed below are T cell receptor beta chains from one sample, sequenced in a study of PD-L1 blockade in urothelial cancer. Data came from immunoSEQ multiplex PCR; TCRdb stores just in-frame clones and leaves some out. The sample lists roughly 100,000 clones, around four fifths occurring once. Source: PBMCs, taken around atezolizumab (anti-PD-L1) treatment. The receptors stem from a man aged 70-80 years with urothelial cancer. The CDR3 runs from the conserved cysteine through the conserved F or W. D genes are given only for firm matches. Only part of the rows carry a size: once, few, many, or a class if the clone is expanded.

D gene	V gene	clone size	J gene	CDR3 DNA	CDR3 protein
.	TRBV6-5	.	TRBJ2-7	TGTGCCAGCAGTTACCAGAGGGCCTCCACTTCCTACGAGCAGTACTTC	CASSYQRASTSYEQYF
TRBD1	TRBV11-2	.	TRBJ1-5	TGTGCCAGCAGCTTAGCAACGGACAGGGGAGTCAATCAGCCCCAGCATTTT	CASSLATDRGVNQPQHF
TRBD2	TRBV6-5	once	TRBJ2-5	TGTGCCAGCGGAGGACTAGCAGGGGAGACCCAGTACTTC	CASGGLAGETQYF
.	TRBV4-1	.	TRBJ1-1	TGCGCCAGCAGCCAAGAGGTAACGGCAGGGCCTGAAGCTTTCTTT	CASSQEVTAGPEAFF
TRBD2	TRBV5-8	.	TRBJ2-3	TGTGCCAGCAGGAGACTAGCGGGGGCAGATACGCAGTATTTT	CASRRLAGADTQYF
.	TRBV5-1	.	TRBJ2-5	TGCGCCAGCAGCCCACAGTACCAAGAGACCCAGTACTTC	CASSPQYQETQYF
.	TRBV11-2	.	TRBJ2-2	TGTGCCAGCAGCTTAGTGGACATTGGGACCGGGGAGCTGTTTTTT	CASSLVDIGTGELFF
.	TRBV12-5	few	TRBJ1-1	TGTGCTAGTGGTTTGCACCGGGATCTTAACACTGAAGCTTTCTTT	CASGLHRDLNTEAFF
TRBD1	TRBV5-8	many	TRBJ1-2	TGTGCCAGCAGCTTGCAGGGGGTCGGGGGCTACACCTTC	CASSLQGVGGYTF
.	TRBV30	.	TRBJ1-1	TGTGCCTGGAGTGTAGGAGGGAACACTGAAGCTTTCTTT	CAWSVGGNTEAFF
.	TRBV4-2	.	TRBJ2-7	TGTGCCAGCAGCCAAGATCGACTAGCCTACGAGCAGTACTTC	CASSQDRLAYEQYF
.	TRBV6-1	once	TRBJ2-6	TGTGCCAGCAGCAGGGCTGGGGCCAACGTCCTGACTTTC	CASSRAGANVLTF
.	TRBV7-9	.	TRBJ1-2	TGTGCCAGCAGCTTAGCGAGTGCTAACTATGGCTACACCTTC	CASSLASANYGYTF
TRBD1	TRBV7-6	.	TRBJ1-2	TGTGCCAGCAGCCCGGGACAGGGGGGAGGCTACACCTTC	CASSPGQGGGYTF
TRBD1	TRBV6-5	.	TRBJ1-2	TGTGCCAGCAGGTCACCAGGGGGCAAAGGCTATGGCTACACCTTC	CASRSPGGKGYGYTF